The rows below give T cell receptor beta chains drawn from one sample of a study of cytomegalovirus exposure and HLA in healthy donors. TCRdb's table, derived via immunoSEQ multiplex PCR, lists solely in-frame clones and lacks some. The sample carries about 210,000 clones, about 80% recorded once. The material sequenced was PBMCs. Source of these receptors: a middle-aged man in good health and CMV-seropositive. The CDR3 runs from the conserved cysteine through the conserved F or W. The order of the fields is J gene, V gene, D gene, CDR3 length, clone size, CDR3 DNA, CDR3 protein. The D gene is left open where the match is weak. Only some rows state a clone size, as once, few, many or a class for expanded clones.

TRBJ2-3,TRBV4-2,NA,15,NA,TGTGCCAGCAGCCAACCTGAACCGGCGAGGGATACGCAGTATTTT,CASSQPEPARDTQYF
TRBJ2-3,TRBV6-1,NA,12,few,TGTGCCAGCAGTTGGCCGGGAGATACGCAGTATTTT,CASSWPGDTQYF
TRBJ2-4,TRBV5-1,TRBD1,15,NA,TGCGCCAGCAGCTCCGGGACAGAGCCTAGGGGCATTCAGTACTTC,CASSSGTEPRGIQYF
TRBJ2-5,TRBV13,NA,15,NA,TGTGCCAGCAGCTCGAACCGCAGGTACCAAGAGACCCAGTACTTC,CASSSNRRYQETQYF
TRBJ2-7,TRBV18,TRBD1,15,once,TGTGCCAGCTCACCACCCGGGACAGCCACCTACGAGCAGTACTTC,CASSPPGTATYEQYF
TRBJ2-1,TRBV2,NA,14,NA,TGTGCCAGCAGTGGGCCGCCCTCCTACAATGAGCAGTTCTTC,CASSGPPSYNEQFF
TRBJ2-7,TRBV19,NA,15,NA,TGTGCCAGTAGTATTTTTGATGGGACACCCTACGAGCAGTACTTC,CASSIFDGTPYEQYF
TRBJ2-1,TRBV27,TRBD2,19,NA,TGTGCCAGCAGTATCTACTCTGGACTAGCGGGGGAGTCCTACAATGAGCAGTTCTTC,CASSIYSGLAGESYNEQFF
TRBJ2-7,TRBV6-5,NA,13,once,TGTGCCAGCAGTTATCGTTCCGGGGGCGAGCAGTACTTC,CASSYRSGGEQYF
TRBJ2-5,TRBV5-4,TRBD2,16,NA,TGTGCCAGCAGCTTGGCCCTCACGGGAGGGGGAGAGACCCAGTACTTC,CASSLALTGGGETQYF
TRBJ2-1,TRBV5-4,TRBD2,15,NA,TGTGCCAGCGGTGGGCGGGAGGGAACCTACAATGAGCAGTTCTTC,CASGGREGTYNEQFF
TRBJ2-1,TRBV7-9,TRBD1,15,NA,TGTGCCAGCAGCTCGGGGACAGATCTCTACAATGAGCAGTTCTTC,CASSSGTDLYNEQFF
TRBJ1-2,TRBV7-2,TRBD1,14,NA,TGTGCCAGCAGCGAAGAGGGGGCAAGCTATGGCTACACCTTC,CASSEEGASYGYTF
TRBJ2-5,TRBV7-3,TRBD2,18,NA,TGTGCCAGCAGCTCCGGGGGGAGAAACAGAGGGTACCAAGAGACCCAGTACTTC,CASSSGGRNRGYQETQYF
TRBJ1-2,TRBV4-1,NA,16,NA,TGCGCCAGCAGCCAAGATGGGCAGAGCCCGCGCTTTGGCTACACCTTC,CASSQDGQSPRFGYTF
TRBJ1-5,TRBV7-9,NA,15,few,TGTGCCAGCAGCGGGTCAGGGGTCGGCAATCAGCCCCAGCATTTT,CASSGSGVGNQPQHF
TRBJ2-3,TRBV7-9,TRBD2,17,NA,TGTGCCAGCAGCTTTATCGCGGGAGGGCCCGGAACAGATACGCAGTATTTT,CASSFIAGGPGTDTQYF
TRBJ2-5,TRBV29-1,TRBD2,16,NA,TGCAGCGTTGTAGGTGTGACTAGCGGGTACCAAGAGACCCAGTACTTC,CSVVGVTSGYQETQYF
TRBJ2-3,TRBV9,TRBD2,18,NA,TGTGCCAGCAGCGTAGGTGCTAGCGGGGGCGAAGGCACAGATACGCAGTATTTT,CASSVGASGGEGTDTQYF
TRBJ1-2,TRBV7-9,NA,14,NA,TGTGCCAGCAGCTTAATAAGCCCTAACTATGGCTACACCTTC,CASSLISPNYGYTF
TRBJ2-3,TRBV6-5,TRBD2,16,NA,TGTGCCAGCAGTTACTCGGGGCGGGAGGCCACAGATACGCAGTATTTT,CASSYSGREATDTQYF
TRBJ1-3,TRBV7-6,TRBD1,19,NA,TGTGCCAGCAGCTTAGGCGCAGCAAGTCGGGACAGGGACATCTACACCATATATTTT,CASSLGAASRDRDIYTIYF
TRBJ2-3,TRBV7-2,TRBD1,13,NA,TGTGCCAGCAGCCGGGACAGGGTAGATACGCAGTATTTT,CASSRDRVDTQYF
TRBJ2-7,TRBV15,TRBD2,14,NA,TGTGCCACCAGCTCGGCTAGCGGCCTATACGAGCAGTACTTC,CATSSASGLYEQYF
TRBJ1-1,TRBV5-5,TRBD1,15,NA,TGTGCCAGCAGCTGGGGGACAGGACCGAACACTGAAGCTTTCTTT,CASSWGTGPNTEAFF
TRBJ1-6,TRBV7-9,NA,14,NA,TGTGCCAGCACCATAGAGGGCAGGGGATCACCCCTCCACTTT,CASTIEGRGSPLHF
TRBJ2-5,TRBV6-5,NA,14,NA,TGTGCCAGCAGAGAACGTCAGGTGAAAGAGACCCAGTACTTC,CASRERQVKETQYF
TRBJ2-7,TRBV5-1,NA,16,NA,TGCGCCAGCAGCTTGGTGGTGTCCGGGAACTCCTACGAGCAGTACTTC,CASSLVVSGNSYEQYF
TRBJ2-1,TRBV28,NA,11,NA,TGTGCCAGCAGTTTACGGTACGAGCAGTTCTTC,CASSLRYEQFF
TRBJ2-3,TRBV7-2,TRBD2,16,NA,TGTGCCAGCAGCTTAGAACGCGGGAGGGTAACAGATACGCAGTATTTT,CASSLERGRVTDTQYF
TRBJ2-7,TRBV11-2,TRBD2,17,NA,TGTGCCAGCAGCTTAGTCCGTGGACTAGCGGGGGGTGATGAGCAGTACTTC,CASSLVRGLAGGDEQYF
TRBJ2-3,TRBV19,NA,15,NA,TGTGCCAGTAGTATGGGGGGTGGGGTAACAGATACGCAGTATTTT,CASSMGGGVTDTQYF
TRBJ2-7,TRBV28,TRBD2,15,NA,TGTGCCAGCAGCCCCCTAGCGGGAACTTCCTACGAGCAGTACTTC,CASSPLAGTSYEQYF
TRBJ2-7,TRBV9,TRBD1,14,NA,TGTGCCAGCAGCCCCCGGGACAGGGCCCACGAGCAGTACTTC,CASSPRDRAHEQYF
TRBJ1-2,TRBV15,TRBD1,16,NA,TGTGCCACCAGCAGGATCCCGGGACAGGGGAACTATGGCTACACCTTC,CATSRIPGQGNYGYTF
TRBJ2-1,TRBV9,NA,15,once,TGTGCCAGCAGTGCTAACGTGGGGGGTTACAATGAGCAGTTCTTC,CASSANVGGYNEQFF
TRBJ2-7,TRBV19,NA,13,NA,TGTGCCAGTAGCCCGTCCAGCTCCTACGAGCAGTACTTC,CASSPSSSYEQYF
TRBJ1-2,TRBV2,TRBD1,17,few,TGTGCCGGGCGGGGTAAAGATCGGGACAGGGGAAACTATGGCTACACCTTC,CAGRGKDRDRGNYGYTF
TRBJ2-2,TRBV4-1,NA,15,NA,TGCGCCAGCAGCCAAGGAGGCAGAAACACCGGGGAGCTGTTTTTT,CASSQGGRNTGELFF
TRBJ1-4,TRBV30,NA,14,NA,TGTGCCTGGAGTGTCTGGGGAGGTGGTGAAAAACTGTTTTTT,CAWSVWGGGEKLFF
TRBJ2-5,TRBV4-2,TRBD2,17,NA,TGTGCCAGCAGCAAGGGACTAGCGGGATCATCACAAGAGACCCAGTACTTC,CASSKGLAGSSQETQYF
TRBJ1-2,TRBV18,NA,14,NA,TGTGCCAGCTCATCGGAACAGTATGTCTATGGCTACACCTTC,CASSSEQYVYGYTF
TRBJ2-1,TRBV28,TRBD2,12,NA,TGTGCCAGCAGTTTTCGGCCGGGGGGGCAGTTCTTC,CASSFRPGGQFF
TRBJ2-5,TRBV7-9,NA,14,NA,TGTGCCAGCAGCTCCCCTCTAGTTGCAGAGACCCAGTACTTC,CASSSPLVAETQYF
TRBJ2-3,TRBV27,TRBD2,16,NA,TGTGCCAGCAGTTACAGACTAGCGGGGAACACAGATACGCAGTATTTT,CASSYRLAGNTDTQYF
TRBJ1-1,TRBV6-1,TRBD1,14,NA,TGTGCCAGCAGTGTCAAGCAGGGGGCAACTGAAGCTTTCTTT,CASSVKQGATEAFF
TRBJ1-5,TRBV7-6,TRBD1,13,NA,TGTGCCAGCAGCTCAGGGGGTGTAGAGCCCCAGCATTTT,CASSSGGVEPQHF